What follows describes a single T cell receptor beta chain. Its specific antigen is unknown. No base-level quality is on record; no much larger clone is a single base apart. Collaborating institutions collected whole blood in K2EDTA tubes following their own protocols. For TCRbeta analysis, collaborator samples were shipped as frozen whole blood, as isolated PBMCs, or as DNA extracted from either sample type. TCRbeta CDR3 regions were amplified from genomic DNA using the immunoSEQ Assay, a bias-controlled multiplex PCR. The source study handled its data this way. The number of nucleated cells in each sample was estimated by amplification of reference gene primers within the assay. To quantify the absolute abundance of each unique TCRbeta CDR3 rearrangement, sequence reads were collapsed and filtered. For each sample, productive Simpson clonality was calculated as the square root of Simpson's diversity index across productive rearrangements. TCRdb limited this immuneACCESS table to in-frame rearrangements with V and J called. A share of clones is missing; checked studies link under half to unresolved V genes, and the rest is unexplained. V, J and clone size are those of that table, while D and trimming were read from the DNA. The sample yields hundreds of thousands of clones; about 82% were counted once. The ten top clones hold 4.1% of the sample.

V loses 6 bases of germline sequence and J loses 7 bases, and the interval between the two ends is 16 bases. Measured from the cysteine to the phenylalanine, the CDR3 is 15 residues long. This entry keeps only the CDR3 DNA: 45 bases, framed from base 1. For CDR1 and CDR2, the germline V gene lists MNHEY and SVGAGI. This entry belongs to a study of blood T cell repertoires in COVID-19 (dated by TCRdb to the early 2020s). Context from the whole study: Samples from collaborators originated in the United States, Italy and Spain and spanned both the acute and convalescent phases of COVID-19. Deeply sampled blood TCRbeta repertoires from subjects exposed to, actively infected with, or recovered from COVID-19 were included in the dataset. The repertoires were made available in a free public database intended to serve as a resource for research on the immune response to SARS-CoV-2. Where HLA class I and class II types were available, the types were taken from metadata supplied by the sample provider, not from assay-based typing. Samples came from the ongoing ImmuneRACE study (first 160 participants) plus 1,254 subjects from 6 global collaborators. The prospective study material was composed of cDNA or gDNA derived from T cells, B-cell-depleted T cells, or PBMCs. Nearly every sample came with metadata listing a de-identified subject ID, COVID-19 status, age in years and sex.

Study-wide findings and limitations: The amount of clinical and demographic metadata varied by source and participant and was provided uncurated.

The sample taken for sequencing was peripheral blood. The sequence links TRBV6-5 to TRBJ1-6; the best D guess is TRBD1, with 5 bases matching. This TCR was recovered from a woman between 45 and 60 years old with active or convalescent COVID-19. The CDR3 is CASSARGEGNSPLHF. The DNA is as follows: TGTGCCAGCAGCGCCCGGGGGGAGGGGAATTCACCCCTCCACTTT.